This paragraph covers one TCR beta chain sequence. There are 15 residues in the CDR3. Germline V gives CDR1 LNHDA, CDR2 SQIVND (reference sequence). Between the trimmed V and J ends, which lost 10 bases and 0 bases, there was a span of 16 bases. These data belong to a study of blood T cell repertoires in COVID-19. The protocol was immunoSEQ multiplex PCR, while the TCRdb copy is restricted to in-frame clones and leaves out a portion. This repertoire shows 270,000 or so clones, around 86% found once; its top ten account for under 3%. The receptor was isolated from a woman aged 60-75 years with active or convalescent COVID-19. Sequencing was performed on peripheral blood. The V and J genes are TRBV19 and TRBJ1-3; D remains ambiguous. The CDR3 sequence is CATRPGSNSGNTIYF. In DNA form, the CDR3 reads TGTGCCACCCGACCCGGGTCCAACTCTGGAAACACCATATATTTT.